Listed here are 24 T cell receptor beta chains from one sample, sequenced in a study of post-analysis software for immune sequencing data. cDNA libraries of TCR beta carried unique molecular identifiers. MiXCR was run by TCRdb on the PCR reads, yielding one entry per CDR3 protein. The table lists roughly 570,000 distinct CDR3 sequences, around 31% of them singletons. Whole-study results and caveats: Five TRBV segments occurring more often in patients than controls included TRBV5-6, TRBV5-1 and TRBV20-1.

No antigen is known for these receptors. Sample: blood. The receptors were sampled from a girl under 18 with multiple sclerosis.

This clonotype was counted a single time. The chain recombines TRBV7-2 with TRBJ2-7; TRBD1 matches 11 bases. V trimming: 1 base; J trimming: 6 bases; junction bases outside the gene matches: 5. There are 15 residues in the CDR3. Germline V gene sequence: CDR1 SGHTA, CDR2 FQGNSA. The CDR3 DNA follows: TGTGCCAGCAGCTTAGAAGGGACAGGGGGGCGCGAGCAGTACTTC. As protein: CASSLEGTGGREQYF.

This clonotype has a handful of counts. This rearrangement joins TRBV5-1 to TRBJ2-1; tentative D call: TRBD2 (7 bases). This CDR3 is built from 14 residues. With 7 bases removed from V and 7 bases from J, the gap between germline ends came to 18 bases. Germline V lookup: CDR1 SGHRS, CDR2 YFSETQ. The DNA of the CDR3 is TGCGCCAGCGGGAGGGGGACGGGCGAAAATGAGCAGTTCTTC. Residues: CASGRGTGENEQFF.

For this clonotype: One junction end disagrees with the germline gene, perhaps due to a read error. The CDR3, as DNA: TGTGCCAACAGTCCCCAGACTAGCTACAATGAGCAGTTCTTC. Translation gives CANSPQTSYNEQFF. The chain is built from TRBV12-3 or TRBV12-4 and TRBJ2-1, with D perhaps TRBD2 (6 bases). The CDR3 is 14 amino acids.

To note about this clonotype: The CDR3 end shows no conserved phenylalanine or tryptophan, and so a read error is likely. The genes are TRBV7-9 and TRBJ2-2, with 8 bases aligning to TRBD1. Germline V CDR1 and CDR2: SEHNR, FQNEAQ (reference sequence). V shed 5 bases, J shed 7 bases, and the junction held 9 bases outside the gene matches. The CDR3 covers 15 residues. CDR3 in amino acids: CASSPDRGLIGELFC. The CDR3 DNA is TGTGCCAGCAGCCCCGACAGGGGTTTGATCGGGGAGCTGTTTTGT.

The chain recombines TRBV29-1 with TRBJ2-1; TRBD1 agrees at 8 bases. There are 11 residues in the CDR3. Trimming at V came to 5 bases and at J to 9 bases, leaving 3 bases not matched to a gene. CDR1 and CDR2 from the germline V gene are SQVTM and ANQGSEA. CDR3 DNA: TGCAGCGTTTCAGGGGGCCTTGAGCAGTTCTTC. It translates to CSVSGGLEQFF.

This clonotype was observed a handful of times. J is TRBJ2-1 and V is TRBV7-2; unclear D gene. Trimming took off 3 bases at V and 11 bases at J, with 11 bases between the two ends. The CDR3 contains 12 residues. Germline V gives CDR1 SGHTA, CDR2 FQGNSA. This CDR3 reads CASSLPSKKQFF. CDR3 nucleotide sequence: TGTGCCAGCAGCTTGCCTAGTAAGAAGCAGTTCTTC.

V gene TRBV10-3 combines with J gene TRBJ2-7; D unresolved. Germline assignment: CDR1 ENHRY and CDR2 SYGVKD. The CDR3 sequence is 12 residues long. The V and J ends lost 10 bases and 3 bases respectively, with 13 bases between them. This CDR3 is CASRRQNYEQYF. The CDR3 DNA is TGTGCCAGCAGACGGCAGAACTACGAGCAGTACTTC.

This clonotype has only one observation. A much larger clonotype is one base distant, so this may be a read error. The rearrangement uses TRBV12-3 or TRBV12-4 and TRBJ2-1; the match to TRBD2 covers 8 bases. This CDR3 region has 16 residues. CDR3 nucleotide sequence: TGTGCCAGCAGTCCCACCGGGAGGGTTCTCCACAATGGGCAGTTCTTC. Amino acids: CASSPTGRVLHNGQFF.

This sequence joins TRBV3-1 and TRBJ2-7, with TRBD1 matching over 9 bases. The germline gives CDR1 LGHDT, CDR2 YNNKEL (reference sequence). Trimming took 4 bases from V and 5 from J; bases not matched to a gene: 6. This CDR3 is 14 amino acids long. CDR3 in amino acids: CASSPRTGVHEQYF. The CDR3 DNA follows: TGTGCCAGCAGCCCCAGGACAGGGGTCCACGAGCAGTACTTC.

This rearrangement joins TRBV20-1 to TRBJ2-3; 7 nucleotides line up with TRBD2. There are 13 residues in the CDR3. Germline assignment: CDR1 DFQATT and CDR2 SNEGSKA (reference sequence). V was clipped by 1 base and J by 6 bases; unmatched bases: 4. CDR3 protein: CSARASGGDTQYF. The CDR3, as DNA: TGCAGTGCTAGAGCTAGCGGTGGGGATACGCAGTATTTT.

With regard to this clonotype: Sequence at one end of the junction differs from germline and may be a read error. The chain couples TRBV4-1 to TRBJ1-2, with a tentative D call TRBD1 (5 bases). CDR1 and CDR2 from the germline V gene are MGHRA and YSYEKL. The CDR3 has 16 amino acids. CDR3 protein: CASSQRGLGERYGHTF. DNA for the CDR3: TGCGCCAGCAGCCAAAGAGGCTTGGGGGAGCGATATGGCCACACCTTC.

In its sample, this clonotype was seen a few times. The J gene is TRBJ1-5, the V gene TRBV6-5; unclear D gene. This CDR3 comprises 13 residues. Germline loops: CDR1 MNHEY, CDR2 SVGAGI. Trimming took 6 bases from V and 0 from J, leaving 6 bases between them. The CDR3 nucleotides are TGTGCCAGCAGGGCGTCTAGCAATCAGCCCCAGCATTTT. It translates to CASRASSNQPQHF.

This chain's CDR3 is CSGNGQGNNEQFF. The DNA of the CDR3 is TGCAGTGGGAACGGACAGGGCAACAATGAGCAGTTCTTC. The rearrangement joins TRBV20-1 to TRBJ2-1, with 8 bases lining up with TRBD1. With 7 bases clipped from V and 5 bases from J, the junction kept 7 bases outside the gene matches. Germline CDR1 is DFQATT and CDR2 is SNEGSKA (reference sequence). The CDR3 is made up of 13 amino acids.

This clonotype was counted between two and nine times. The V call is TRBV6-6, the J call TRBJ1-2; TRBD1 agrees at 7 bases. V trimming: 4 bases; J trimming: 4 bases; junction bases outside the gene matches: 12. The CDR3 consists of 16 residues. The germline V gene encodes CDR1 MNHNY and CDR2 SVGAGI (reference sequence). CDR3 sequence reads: CASSSRQGTLIYGYTF. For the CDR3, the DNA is TGTGCCAGCAGTTCGCGACAGGGAACCCTTATCTATGGCTACACCTTC.

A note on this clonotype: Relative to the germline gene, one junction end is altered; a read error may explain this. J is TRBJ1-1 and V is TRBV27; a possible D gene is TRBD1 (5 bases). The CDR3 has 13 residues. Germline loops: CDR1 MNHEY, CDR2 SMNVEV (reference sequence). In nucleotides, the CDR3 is TGTGCCAGGGTAAGGGGCGTGAACACTGAAGTTTTCTTT. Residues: CARVRGVNTEVFF.

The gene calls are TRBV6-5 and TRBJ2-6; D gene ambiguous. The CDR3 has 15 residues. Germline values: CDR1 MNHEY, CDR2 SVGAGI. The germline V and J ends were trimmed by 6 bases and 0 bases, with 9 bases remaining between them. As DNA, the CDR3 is TGTGCCAGCAGCCGTCCCCGCTCTGGGGCCAACGTCCTGACTTTC. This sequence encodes CASSRPRSGANVLTF.

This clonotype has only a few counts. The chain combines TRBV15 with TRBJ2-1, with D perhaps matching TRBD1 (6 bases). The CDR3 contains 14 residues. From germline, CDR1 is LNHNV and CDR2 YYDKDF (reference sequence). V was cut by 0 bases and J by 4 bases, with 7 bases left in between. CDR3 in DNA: TGTGCCACCAGCAGAGAGACAGGATACAATGAGCAGTTCTTC. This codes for CATSRETGYNEQFF.

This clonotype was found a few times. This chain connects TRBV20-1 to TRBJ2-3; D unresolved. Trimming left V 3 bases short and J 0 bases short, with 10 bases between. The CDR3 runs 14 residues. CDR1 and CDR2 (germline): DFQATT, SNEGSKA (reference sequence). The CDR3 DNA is TGCAGTGCTAGGGTTTACCAAAGCACAGATACGCAGTATTTT. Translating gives CSARVYQSTDTQYF.

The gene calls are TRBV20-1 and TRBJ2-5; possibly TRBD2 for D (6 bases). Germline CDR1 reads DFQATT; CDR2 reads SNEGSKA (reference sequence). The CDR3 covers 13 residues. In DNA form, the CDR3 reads TGCAGCGCTTATCGGGCGGGGCAAGAGACCCAGTACTTC. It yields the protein CSAYRAGQETQYF.

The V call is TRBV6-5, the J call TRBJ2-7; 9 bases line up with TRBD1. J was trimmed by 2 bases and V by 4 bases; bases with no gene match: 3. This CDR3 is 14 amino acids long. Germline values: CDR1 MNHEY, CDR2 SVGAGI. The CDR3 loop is CASSWGTGPYEQYF. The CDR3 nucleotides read TGTGCCAGCAGTTGGGGGACAGGGCCCTACGAGCAGTACTTC.

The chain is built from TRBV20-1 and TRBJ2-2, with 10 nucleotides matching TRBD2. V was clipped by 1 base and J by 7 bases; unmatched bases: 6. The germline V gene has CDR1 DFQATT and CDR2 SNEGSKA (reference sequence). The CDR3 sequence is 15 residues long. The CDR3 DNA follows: TGCAGTGCTAGAGCGGCTAGCGGGGGAGACGGGGAGCTGTTTTTT. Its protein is CSARAASGGDGELFF.

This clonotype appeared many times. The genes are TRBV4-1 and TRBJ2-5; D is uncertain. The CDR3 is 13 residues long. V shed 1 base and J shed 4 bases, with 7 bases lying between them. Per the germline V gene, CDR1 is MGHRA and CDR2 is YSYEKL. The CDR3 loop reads CASSQAAGETQYF. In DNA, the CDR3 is TGCGCCAGCAGCCAAGCAGCAGGAGAGACCCAGTACTTC.

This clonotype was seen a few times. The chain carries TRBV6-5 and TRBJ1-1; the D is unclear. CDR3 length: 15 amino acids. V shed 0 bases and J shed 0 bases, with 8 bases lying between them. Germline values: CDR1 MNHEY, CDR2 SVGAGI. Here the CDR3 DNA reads TGTGCCAGCAGTTACTCGAGGGAGCTGAACACTGAAGCTTTCTTT. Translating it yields CASSYSRELNTEAFF.

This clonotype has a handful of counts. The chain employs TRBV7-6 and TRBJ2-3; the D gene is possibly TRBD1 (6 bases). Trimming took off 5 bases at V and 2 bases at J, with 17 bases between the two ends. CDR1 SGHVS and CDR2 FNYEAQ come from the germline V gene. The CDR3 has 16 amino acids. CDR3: CASSIDRDTSTDTQYF. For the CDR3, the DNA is TGTGCCAGCAGCATTGACCGGGACACATCCACAGATACGCAGTATTTT.